One and the same sample provided the 23 T cell receptor beta chains below, sequenced in a study of blood T cell repertoires in COVID-19 (dated by TCRdb to about 2020). Library preparation employed the immunoSEQ multiplex PCR assay. TCRdb mirrors the immuneACCESS table, restricted to in-frame sequences. Some clones are absent from its copies; in checked studies, under half trace to an unresolved V gene, and the reason for the others is unknown. The sample table shows 200,000 to 250,000 clones, and around 80% are seen once. The top ten hold 2.9% of the sample. Source material: peripheral blood. These receptors came from a man aged 50 or older with active or convalescent COVID-19.

The V call is TRBV11-2, the J call TRBJ1-5; no clear D. The CDR3 is 12 residues long. Germline V gene sequence: CDR1 SGHAT, CDR2 FQNNGV. The V gene lost 5 bases and the J gene lost 7 bases, with 9 bases spanning the gap. CDR3 DNA: TGTGCCAGCAGCCCTCCGGGGCAGCCCCAGCATTTT. Amino acid sequence: CASSPPGQPQHF.

This chain links TRBV19 with TRBJ2-1; TRBD2 is a possible D gene (5 bases). The V gene lost 9 bases and the J gene lost 0 bases, with 21 bases spanning the gap. Germline lookup yields CDR1 LNHDA and CDR2 SQIVND (reference sequence). CDR3 length equals 17 residues. The CDR3 spells CASKDLSKRNSYNEQFF. The CDR3 DNA is TGTGCCAGCAAGGACCTTTCCAAGCGGAACTCCTACAATGAGCAGTTCTTC. The full variable domain, rest sourced from reference TRBV19 and TRBJ2-1, is DGGITQSPKYLFRKEGQNVTLSCEQNLNHDAMYWYRQDPGQGLRLIYYSQIVNDFQKGDIAEGYSVSREKKESFPLTVTSAQKNPTAFYLCASKDLSKRNSYNEQFFGPGTRLTVL.

CDR3 sequence reads: CASSLVGTGGQPQHF. The CDR3 region has the DNA TGTGCCAGCAGCTTGGTTGGGACAGGGGGTCAGCCCCAGCATTTT. This chain joins TRBV5-6 and TRBJ1-5; TRBD1 aligns across 11 bases. V dropped 0 bases and J dropped 6; count of bases not matched to a gene: 2. Germline V CDR1 and CDR2: SGHDT, YYEEEE. The CDR3 is made up of 15 amino acids.

This chain links TRBV19 with TRBJ2-7; the match to TRBD1 covers 9 bases. Trimming at V came to 2 bases and at J to 5 bases, leaving 10 bases not matched to a gene. The CDR3 is made up of 16 amino acids. The V gene's germline CDR1 is LNHDA and CDR2 SQIVND (reference sequence). This CDR3 reads CASSIRENRGLNEQYF. The CDR3 DNA follows: TGTGCCAGTAGTATACGGGAGAACAGGGGGCTCAACGAGCAGTACTTC.

A remark on this clone: A read error may produce the germline difference seen at one junction end. V is TRBV7-7 and J is TRBJ2-5, with 9 bases matching TRBD2. This CDR3 has 14 residues. Germline CDR1 and CDR2: SSHAT and FNYEAQ (reference sequence). CDR3 amino acids: CASSPGLAQETQYF. The CDR3 nucleotides are TGTGCTAGCAGCCCGGGACTAGCACAAGAGACCCAGTACTTC. The full variable domain, with the rest looked up from reference TRBV7-7 and TRBJ2-5, is GAGVSQSPRYKVTKRGQDVTLRCDPISSHATLYWYQQALGQGPEFLTYFNYEAQPDKSGLPSDRFSAERPEGSISTLTIQRTEQRDSAMYRCASSPGLAQETQYFGPGTRLLVL.

The chain carries TRBV30 and TRBJ1-5; 12 bases fit TRBD1. This CDR3 region has 17 residues. After removal of 1 base from V and 3 bases from J, the junction contained 7 bases not matched to a gene. CDR1 and CDR2 (germline): GTSNPN, SVGIG (reference sequence). The CDR3 is CAWSEGQGAAYNQPQHF. The CDR3 region has the DNA TGTGCCTGGAGTGAGGGACAGGGGGCAGCTTACAATCAGCCCCAGCATTTT.

The rearrangement joins TRBV11-2 to TRBJ1-1; TRBD1 matches 8 bases. The CDR3 length is 14 residues. In germline, CDR1 is SGHAT, CDR2 FQNNGV. V lost 5 bases to trimming and J lost 1 base; unmatched junction nucleotides: 3. CDR3 sequence (DNA): TGTGCCAGCAGCATTACAGGGGGGAACACTGAAGCTTTCTTT. Translated: CASSITGGNTEAFF. Full variable domain (missing parts from reference TRBV11-2 and TRBJ1-1): EAGVAQSPRYKIIEKRQSVAFWCNPISGHATLYWYQQILGQGPKLLIQFQNNGVVDDSQLPKDRFSAERLKGVDSTLKIQPAKLEDSAVYLCASSITGGNTEAFFGQGTRLTVV.

This chain links TRBV11-2 with TRBJ1-3, with 8 nucleotides matching TRBD1. Germline assignment: CDR1 SGHAT and CDR2 FQNNGV. Trimming removed 5 bases from V and 0 bases from J; junction bases left unmatched: 6. The CDR3 spans 16 residues. CDR3 DNA sequence: TGTGCCAGCAGCCCCCTGGACAGGGTCTCTGGAAACACCATATATTTT. Its protein is CASSPLDRVSGNTIYF.

This chain connects TRBV5-1 to TRBJ1-1, with D perhaps matching TRBD1 (5 bases). V dropped 1 base and J dropped 1 base, with 11 bases sitting between them. This CDR3 is 15 amino acids long. Germline CDR1 and CDR2: SGHRS and YFSETQ. The CDR3 protein is CASSLPTGENTEAFF. The DNA for the CDR3 is TGCGCCAGCAGCTTGCCTACGGGGGAGAACACTGAAGCTTTCTTT.

V usage is TRBV30 and J usage is TRBJ1-6, with D unresolved. Germline CDR1 is GTSNPN and CDR2 is SVGIG (reference sequence). This CDR3 is 14 amino acids long. V gave up 1 base and J gave up 5 bases, with 9 bases separating them. The CDR3 sequence: CAWSGTANNSPLHF. The DNA of the CDR3 is TGTGCCTGGAGTGGGACTGCGAATAATTCACCCCTCCACTTT.

The gene calls are TRBV24-1 and TRBJ2-1; a possible D gene is TRBD2 (5 bases). The CDR3 extends over 13 amino acids. V lost 4 bases and J 13 bases, leaving 16 bases between the germline ends. The germline CDR1 and CDR2 sequences are KGHDR and SFDVKD. Here the CDR3 DNA reads TGTGCCACCAGTGACAGAGGCGGGTTACGACAGTTCTTC. Translating gives CATSDRGGLRQFF.

The chain is built from TRBV6-4 and TRBJ2-1, with 8 bases matching TRBD2. The germline CDR1 and CDR2 sequences are MRHNA and SNTAGT. This CDR3 has 14 amino acids. Germline trimming cut 5 bases from V and 7 bases from J; bases unmatched to any gene: 7. Written as DNA, the CDR3 is TGTGCCAGCAGTATGGAGCGGGAGATGAATGAGCAGTTCTTC. Translation gives CASSMEREMNEQFF.

CDR3 DNA sequence: TGTGCCAGCAGCCGCGGCGCAGCGGGTGGCTACACCTTC. This encodes CASSRGAAGGYTF. V gene TRBV6-5 combines with J gene TRBJ1-2; no clear D. The CDR3 is 13 residues long. Germline V lookup: CDR1 MNHEY, CDR2 SVGAGI. Trimming shortened V by 6 bases and J by 7 bases, and 15 bases separated the two germline ends.

The chain has TRBV18 and TRBJ2-3, with TRBD1 matching over 10 bases. Germline CDR1 is KGHSH and CDR2 is LQKENI. The CDR3 extends over 16 amino acids. V shed 3 bases, J shed 0 bases, and the junction held 3 bases outside the gene matches. The CDR3 is CASSPTGGSSTDTQYF. For the CDR3, the DNA is TGTGCCAGCTCACCGACAGGGGGCTCTAGCACAGATACGCAGTATTTT.

The V and J genes are TRBV19 and TRBJ2-2, with 9 bases lining up with TRBD1. Germline loops: CDR1 LNHDA, CDR2 SQIVND (reference sequence). Trimming removed 5 bases from V and 7 bases from J; junction bases left unmatched: 14. The CDR3 covers 17 residues. The CDR3 DNA follows: TGTGCCAGTAGTCCCACCCCCGGGACAGGGATTCACGGGGAGCTGTTTTTT. Translated, it gives CASSPTPGTGIHGELFF.

The rearrangement uses TRBV7-2 and TRBJ1-2; TRBD1 matches at 8 bases. Germline CDR1 reads SGHTA; CDR2 reads FQGNSA. With 1 base clipped from V and 10 bases from J, the junction kept 5 bases outside the gene matches. The CDR3 contains 13 residues. CDR3 amino acids: CASSLGDRGVYTF. In DNA form, the CDR3 reads TGTGCCAGCAGCTTAGGCGACAGGGGCGTCTACACCTTC.

J is TRBJ2-5 and V is TRBV11-3; D possibly corresponds to TRBD2 (7 bases). V lost 0 bases and J 4 bases, leaving 15 bases between the germline ends. Germline CDR1 and CDR2: SGHNT and YENEEA. The CDR3 is made up of 16 amino acids. CDR3 in amino acids: CASSLDSGGRGETQYF. The CDR3 DNA follows: TGTGCCAGCAGCTTAGATTCCGGGGGGCGAGGAGAGACCCAGTACTTC.

The rearrangement joins TRBV30 to TRBJ1-1; 7 bases are shared with TRBD1. Germline V CDR1 and CDR2: GTSNPN, SVGIG (reference sequence). V lost 4 bases, J lost 1 base, and 3 bases stayed unmatched. This CDR3 region has 13 residues. The CDR3 reads CAWKGTENTEAFF. CDR3 DNA sequence: TGTGCCTGGAAAGGGACAGAGAACACTGAAGCTTTCTTT. Combining the CDR3 with reference TRBV30 and TRBJ1-1 gives the whole variable domain SQTIHQWPATLVQPVGSPLSLECTVEGTSNPNLYWYRQAAGRGLQLLFYSVGIGQISSEVPQNLSASRPQDRQFILSSKKLLLSDSGFYLCAWKGTENTEAFFGQGTRLTVV.

The V call is TRBV7-2, the J call TRBJ2-3; 11 nucleotides agree with TRBD2. The germline V gene encodes CDR1 SGHTA and CDR2 FQGNSA. There are 19 residues in the CDR3. With V trimmed by 3 bases and J by 1 base, 12 bases remained unmatched. This chain's CDR3 is CASSFGTSGRRFGTDTQYF. The CDR3 DNA follows: TGTGCCAGCAGCTTCGGCACTAGCGGGAGAAGGTTCGGCACAGATACGCAGTATTTT.

This clone was seen just once. The chain couples TRBV18 to TRBJ2-3, with D perhaps matching TRBD2 (8 bases). This CDR3 has 17 amino acids. V was pared by 2 bases and J by 2 bases, with 17 bases between. Germline assignment: CDR1 KGHSH and CDR2 LQKENI. The CDR3: CASSPLAGTEFTDTQYF. The CDR3 bases are TGTGCCAGCTCACCATTAGCGGGGACAGAATTCACAGATACGCAGTATTTT.

This chain uses TRBV6-2 or TRBV6-3 with TRBJ1-2; weak D call: TRBD1 (5 bases). CDR3 size: 16 residues. CDR1 and CDR2 (germline): MNHEY, SVGEGT. Deletions cut 5 bases from V and 8 bases from J, with 24 bases between. The CDR3 sequence: CASSATDPGGVRGYTF. The CDR3 DNA reads TGTGCCAGCAGTGCGACAGACCCGGGTGGGGTTAGAGGCTACACCTTC.

The genes are TRBV5-5 and TRBJ2-7; D gene unclear. V lost 1 base and J lost 2, with 10 bases in between. The CDR3 is made up of 14 amino acids. The germline V gene encodes CDR1 SGHKS and CDR2 YYEKEE (reference sequence). CDR3: CASSLRGPTYEQYF. The DNA of the CDR3 is TGTGCCAGCAGCTTGAGAGGCCCCACCTACGAGCAGTACTTC.

This clone is a singleton in its sample. This rearrangement joins TRBV10-3 to TRBJ2-5, with a possible D match to TRBD1 (5 bases). V was shortened by 10 bases and J by 5 bases, with 14 bases between the two germline ends. The CDR3 length is 12 residues. Germline CDR1 ENHRY, CDR2 SYGVKD. The CDR3 bases are TGTGCCAACTCGGACAAAGGGGAGACCCAGTACTTC. Its translation: CANSDKGETQYF.